This record concerns one T cell receptor beta chain sequence. The CDR3 loop spans 15 amino acids. CDR1 and CDR2 (germline): LGHDT, YNNKEL (reference sequence). Trimming took off 4 bases at V and 1 base at J, with 14 bases between the two ends. This sample was taken from a study of blood T cell repertoires in COVID-19. Looking at the study overall: The United States, Italy and Spain supplied acute and convalescent COVID-19 samples. From T cells, B-cell-depleted T cells, or PBMCs came the material, which was cDNA or gDNA.

During active infection, Seattle patients enrolled and were then monitored through disease. Original methodology: Amplification of reference gene primers was used by the study to estimate nucleated cell counts. The method was immunoSEQ multiplex PCR; TCRdb's version includes in-frame clones alone and lacks a portion of them. V, J and clone size derive from that table, while D and trimming were established from the DNA sequence. The repertoire consists of some 520,000 clones, with 75% to 90% occurring once and the leading ten covering approximately 0.9%. The source is a man younger than 35 with COVID-19, enrolled during active disease. Sequenced material: peripheral blood. The chain recombines TRBV3-1 (or the pseudogene TRBV3-2) with TRBJ2-7, with TRBD2 as a possible D gene (8 bases). CDR3 protein: CASSRQGGRSYEQYF. CDR3 nucleotide sequence: TGTGCCAGCAGCCGACAGGGCGGGAGGTCCTACGAGCAGTACTTC.